One and the same sample provided the 19 T cell receptor beta chains below, sequenced in a study of Ad26.COV2.S vaccination and SARS-CoV-2 variants. Produced via immunoSEQ multiplex PCR; TCRdb's table is partial and in-frame only. The table records roughly 450,000 clones, around nine tenths of them present only once. The treatment: around 19 received Ad26.COV2.S at low or high dose, single or two shots; about 5 received placebo; per-sample allocation not given. Material that was analyzed had been drawn on day 63 after the first vaccine or placebo injection. The specimen was peripheral blood, collected in a trial of Ad26.COV2.S vaccine versus placebo. The receptors shown here come from a person aged 18-65 years who received the Ad26.COV2.S COVID-19 vaccine or a placebo.

To note about this clone: In the same sample, other DNA sequences code for this CDR3. This sequence joins TRBV5-1 and TRBJ2-1; 10 bases match TRBD2. The CDR3 totals 14 residues. J was trimmed by 7 bases and V by 4 bases; bases with no gene match: 5. The germline gives CDR1 SGHRS, CDR2 YFSETQ. The CDR3 region has the DNA TGCGCCAGCAGCCTCGGGACTAGCGAAAATGAGCAGTTCTTC. It translates to CASSLGTSENEQFF.

The V gene is TRBV7-2, the J gene TRBJ2-5; no clear D. The V gene's germline CDR1 is SGHTA and CDR2 FQGNSA. The CDR3 is 13 amino acids. The ends were cut back, 1 base at V and 5 bases at J, with 8 bases in the middle. The CDR3 region is CASSLGVGETQYF. CDR3 coding DNA: TGTGCCAGCAGCTTAGGGGTCGGGGAGACCCAGTACTTC.

The V call is TRBV4-3, the J call TRBJ2-1; no clear D. Germline CDR1 and CDR2: LGHNA and YSLEER. V lost 8 bases to trimming and J lost 2 bases, with 10 bases between them. This CDR3 has 13 residues. The CDR3 sequence is CASAARPYNEQFF. CDR3 nucleotides: TGCGCCAGCGCGGCTAGACCCTACAATGAGCAGTTCTTC.

This clone was observed a single time. The rearrangement links TRBV6-5 to TRBJ2-1; the D gene is possibly TRBD2 (6 bases). CDR1 MNHEY and CDR2 SVGAGI come from the germline V gene. The CDR3 is made up of 15 amino acids. The ends were cut back, 3 bases at V and 0 bases at J, with 9 bases in the middle. CDR3 protein: CASSYGTLSYNEQFF. The CDR3 bases are TGTGCCAGCAGTTATGGGACTCTCTCCTACAATGAGCAGTTCTTC.

CDR3 sequence (DNA): TGCGCCAGCAGCTTGGGGGACTATCAGCCCCAGCATTTT. Translated: CASSLGDYQPQHF. The J gene is TRBJ1-5, the V gene TRBV5-1; D is perhaps TRBD1 (5 bases). The CDR3 sequence is 13 residues long. The V gene's germline CDR1 is SGHRS and CDR2 YFSETQ. The V and J ends lost 0 bases and 5 bases respectively, with 6 bases between them.

V and J are TRBV5-4 and TRBJ2-7; the D gene is possibly TRBD1 (5 bases). Germline values: CDR1 SGHNT, CDR2 YYREEE (reference sequence). This CDR3 has 13 amino acids. Trimming took off 2 bases at V and 1 base at J, with 7 bases between the two ends. CDR3 protein: CASSFDSSYEQYF. The CDR3 DNA follows: TGTGCCAGCAGCTTCGACAGTTCCTACGAGCAGTACTTC.

The rearrangement uses TRBV19 and TRBJ2-5; D is ambiguous. The CDR3 length is 16 residues. The germline gives CDR1 LNHDA, CDR2 SQIVND (reference sequence). Trimming removed 0 bases from V and 5 bases from J, with 16 bases in between. For the CDR3, the DNA is TGTGCCAGTAGTATAGACCCGCACCCTAAGGCGGAGACCCAGTACTTC. Its protein is CASSIDPHPKAETQYF.

The genes are TRBV9 and TRBJ2-3, with D tentatively TRBD1 or TRBD2 (6 bases each). Germline V gives CDR1 SGDLS, CDR2 YYNGEE. With 3 bases removed from V and 3 bases from J, the gap between germline ends came to 17 bases. The CDR3 has 16 residues. As DNA, the CDR3 is TGTGCCAGCAGCGGGTTCGGGGGCGTGGGGACAGATACGCAGTATTTT. Amino acids: CASSGFGGVGTDTQYF.

The rearrangement joins TRBV4-3 to TRBJ2-5, with a weak D call TRBD1 (5 bases). Trimming took 1 base from V and 0 from J, leaving 24 bases between them. CDR1 and CDR2 (germline): LGHNA, YSLEER. The CDR3 consists of 20 residues. CDR3 amino acids: CASSQVQGRFPPENQETQYF. The CDR3, as DNA: TGCGCCAGCAGCCAAGTGCAGGGCAGGTTCCCTCCCGAAAACCAAGAGACCCAGTACTTC.

As for this clone: The sample contains more than one DNA sequence encoding this CDR3. The V and J genes are TRBV6-2 or TRBV6-3 and TRBJ2-7; no definite D call. Germline-derived CDR1 and CDR2 are MNHEY and SVGEGT. V was pared by 0 bases and J by 3 bases, with 6 bases between. This CDR3 has 13 amino acids. The CDR3 DNA follows: TGTGCCAGCAGTTACTCTGGGAACTACGAGCAGTACTTC. This encodes CASSYSGNYEQYF.

The V and J genes are TRBV7-9 and TRBJ2-3; no firm D call. The CDR3 runs 14 residues. The germline gives CDR1 SEHNR, CDR2 FQNEAQ (reference sequence). The V gene lost 1 base and the J gene lost 2 bases, with 7 bases spanning the gap. CDR3 residues: CASSLDTFTDTQYF. CDR3 in DNA: TGTGCCAGCAGCTTAGACACGTTCACAGATACGCAGTATTTT. Based on the CDR3 plus reference TRBV7-9 and TRBJ2-3, the full variable domain is DTGVSQNPRHKITKRGQNVTFRCDPISEHNRLYWYRQTLGQGPEFLTYFQNEAQLEKSRLLSDRFSAERPKGSFSTLEIQRTEQGDSAMYLCASSLDTFTDTQYFGPGTRLTVL.

The CDR3 loop reads CSVERAGEGGTDTQYF. The CDR3 DNA is TGCAGCGTTGAGCGAGCGGGAGAAGGGGGGACAGATACGCAGTATTTT. The J gene is TRBJ2-3, the V gene TRBV29-1, with TRBD2 matching 8 bases. This CDR3 spans 16 amino acids. Germline CDR1 reads SQVTM; CDR2 reads ANQGSEA. V shed 3 bases, J shed 3 bases, and the junction held 11 bases outside the gene matches.

This rearrangement joins TRBV21-1 to TRBJ2-7. TRBV21-1 is reported as a pseudogene. The CDR3 is 11 amino acids. CDR3 sequence (DNA): TGTGCCAGCAGCAAAATCCACGAGCAGTACTTC. It yields the protein CASSKIHEQYF.

V usage is TRBV9 and J usage is TRBJ2-3; TRBD1 agrees at 7 bases. V was pared by 2 bases and J by 3 bases, with 3 bases of the junction left unmatched. The CDR3 contains 14 residues. Germline V lookup: CDR1 SGDLS, CDR2 YYNGEE. The DNA for the CDR3 is TGTGCCAGCAGCGTGACAGGGAGTACAGATACGCAGTATTTT. Translating it yields CASSVTGSTDTQYF. The whole variable domain, remainder taken from reference TRBV9 and TRBJ2-3, is DSGVTQTPKHLITATGQRVTLRCSPRSGDLSVYWYQQSLDQGLQFLIQYYNGEERAKGNILERFSAQQFPDLHSELNLSSLELGDSALYFCASSVTGSTDTQYFGPGTRLTVL.

The chain links TRBV6-6 to TRBJ2-7; D tentatively fits TRBD1 or TRBD2 (5 bases each). V gave up 6 bases and J gave up 2 bases, with 17 bases separating them. The germline V gene encodes CDR1 MNHNY and CDR2 SVGAGI (reference sequence). The CDR3 totals 15 residues. Written as DNA, the CDR3 is TGTGCCAGCAGCAGAGGGGAGACGAGAGCCTACGAGCAGTACTTC. Amino acids: CASSRGETRAYEQYF.

Comment on this clone: Without the conserved terminal phenylalanine or tryptophan, this CDR3 likely stems from a read error. The DNA is omitted, as the CDR3 cannot be located on it reliably, and the CDR3 follows TCRdb's listing. The rearrangement links TRBV23-1 to TRBJ1-4. TRBV23-1 has ORF status, its function being uncertain. The length of the CDR3 is 11 amino acids, counting both ends. The CDR3 reads CASIVDKANRD.

This rearrangement joins TRBV3-1 (or the pseudogene TRBV3-2) to TRBJ2-7, with TRBD2 matching 10 bases. The CDR3 extends over 16 amino acids. Germline V gene sequence: CDR1 LGHDT, CDR2 YNNKEL (reference sequence). The trim removed 4 bases at V and 4 bases at J, leaving 10 bases unmatched. DNA of the CDR3: TGTGCCAGCAGCCCCATTTGGACTAGCGGCTTATACGAGCAGTACTTC. It is translated as CASSPIWTSGLYEQYF.

Notes on this clone: Its ends do not fully match the called genes, so a read error is possible. V usage is TRBV5-1 and J usage is TRBJ2-5; 14 positions agree with TRBD2. This CDR3 is 15 amino acids long. Germline lookup yields CDR1 SGHRS and CDR2 YFSETQ. The CDR3 DNA reads TGCGCCAGCAGCCCGGGGACTAGCGGGGGAGAGGCCCAGTACTTC. It specifies CASSPGTSGGEAQYF. Combining the CDR3 with reference TRBV5-1 and TRBJ2-5 gives the whole variable domain KAGVTQTPRYLIKTRGQQVTLSCSPISGHRSVSWYQQTPGQGLQFLFEYFSETQRNKGNFPGRFSGRQFSNSRSEMNVSTLELGDSALYLCASSPGTSGGEAQYFGPGTRLLVL.

V usage is TRBV7-7 and J usage is TRBJ2-5; D gene uncertain. The CDR3 covers 13 residues. The germline gives CDR1 SSHAT, CDR2 FNYEAQ (reference sequence). The V end lost 2 bases, the J end lost 2 bases, and 6 bases lay between the germline ends. CDR3 loop: CASSLSQQETQYF. The CDR3 DNA is TGTGCCAGCAGCTTATCACAGCAAGAGACCCAGTACTTC.